A selection of T cell receptor beta chains follows, all from one sample in a study of molecular identifiers for immune sequencing clone quantification. Each CDR3 protein gets one entry after TCRdb re-called the PCR reads with MiXCR. The sample records some 590,000 distinct CDR3 sequences, 25% being singletons. The sequenced sample consisted of naive CD8+ T cells from blood, with Jurkat cell RNA spiked in. The receptors come from a human donor in good health. Some libraries in this study had Jurkat cell RNA spiked in. Each CDR3 is given with its conserved first and last residue.

CDR3	V	J
CASSLGQGSLTSYEQYF	TRBV19	TRBJ2-7
CASSQGMPGYNEQFF	TRBV4-2	TRBJ2-1
CVPSPPTGELFF	TRBV12-5	TRBJ2-2
CASSKPRGICNEQFF	TRBV19	TRBJ2-1
CASSGYTDTQYF	TRBV27	TRBJ2-3
CAWRVGGGITQFF	TRBV30	TRBJ2-1
CASSYRMGAASYEQYF	TRBV13	TRBJ2-7
CASAHGTYGYTF	TRBV19	TRBJ1-2
CASSRGDRGFQYF	TRBV23-1	TRBJ2-5
CASSTTRRTSYNEQFF	TRBV7-6	TRBJ2-1
CASSHQRLENSYNSPLHF	TRBV14	TRBJ1-6
CASSVGGLAADTQYF	TRBV9	TRBJ2-3
CASRETPTEGQPQHF	TRBV27	TRBJ1-5
CASSEGRDYGSHNEQFF	TRBV2	TRBJ2-1
CASSVGDNQPQHF	TRBV9	TRBJ1-5
CATSTVVMDTGELFF	TRBV24-1	TRBJ2-2
CASSQGGGTAYEQYF	TRBV4-1	TRBJ2-7
CASSQGAWSEAQFGSPLRF	TRBV14	TRBJ1-6
CSAKTLAGFAEAFF	TRBV20-1	TRBJ1-1
CASSFRGHRSYEQYF	TRBV28	TRBJ2-7
CASSVGLDRKNTEAFF	TRBV9	TRBJ1-1
CASSTASGLAEETQYF	TRBV19	TRBJ2-5
CASSSGQIYEQYF	TRBV11-2	TRBJ2-7
CASSPGQGTGEQYF	TRBV13	TRBJ2-7
CASSESLQPQHF	TRBV10-2	TRBJ1-5
CASSMVGYTEAFF	TRBV11-2	TRBJ1-1
CASSQDVSSGNTIYF	TRBV4-3	TRBJ1-3
CASSQVRGSGTFFRTDTQYF	TRBV14	TRBJ2-3
CASRDPRETYEQYF	TRBV28	TRBJ2-7
CASSHTDSEYF	TRBV6-2/TRBV6-3	TRBJ2-3
CASSQYAPPGQGRRETQYF	TRBV23-1	TRBJ2-5
CASGPLDRLTSTDTQYF	TRBV27	TRBJ2-3
CASSQLSGTDNEQFF	TRBV7-9	TRBJ2-1
CASSHRDGTYTDTQYF	TRBV28	TRBJ2-3
CASSLDWITEAFF	TRBV7-2	TRBJ1-1
CARIVPGAGADEQYF	TRBV6-4	TRBJ2-7
CASSWSLSEQETQYF	TRBV5-1	TRBJ2-5
CASSQDPASGKYQETQYF	TRBV3-1	TRBJ2-5
CASSIPGAGTGELFF	TRBV19	TRBJ2-2
CASMEGWREAFF	TRBV6-1	TRBJ1-1
CASSRGDPSGRRDTQYF	TRBV23-1	TRBJ2-3
CASSQEDRVSYNEQFF	TRBV4-2	TRBJ2-1
CSARDVRDQNTEAFF	TRBV20-1	TRBJ1-1
CASSLDIAVQETQYF	TRBV4-3	TRBJ2-5
CASSDGLAGPETQYF	TRBV13	TRBJ2-5
CASSPPTEGLVFWNEQFF	TRBV18	TRBJ2-1
CASSFALSNQPQHF	TRBV27	TRBJ1-5
CASSFGSSATYEQYF	TRBV5-1	TRBJ2-7
CASSTITGELFF	TRBV5-5	TRBJ2-2
CATTLGGQPNTEAFF	TRBV19	TRBJ1-1
CASSLGTGGEEKLFF	TRBV12-3/TRBV12-4	TRBJ1-4
CASSQDKRPSYEQYF	TRBV4-3	TRBJ2-7
CASSGTPNYEQYF	TRBV19	TRBJ2-7